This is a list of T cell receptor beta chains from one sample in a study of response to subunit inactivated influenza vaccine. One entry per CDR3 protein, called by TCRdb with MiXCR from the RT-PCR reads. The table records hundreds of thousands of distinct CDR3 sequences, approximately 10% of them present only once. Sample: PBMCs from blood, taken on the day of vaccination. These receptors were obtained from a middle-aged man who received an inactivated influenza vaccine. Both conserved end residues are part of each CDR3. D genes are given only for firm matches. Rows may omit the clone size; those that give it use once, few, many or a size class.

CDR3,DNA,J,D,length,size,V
CATSRDLSTYEQYF,TGTGCCACCAGCAGAGATCTTAGTACCTACGAGCAGTACTTC,TRBJ2-7,NA,14,NA,TRBV15
CAISESRLRDRFYEQYF,TGTGCCATCAGTGAGTCACGTTTAAGGGACAGGTTCTACGAGCAGTACTTC,TRBJ2-7,TRBD1,17,few,TRBV10-3
CASSLGLTTDTQYF,TGTGCCAGCAGTTTAGGTCTGACCACAGATACGCAGTATTTT,TRBJ2-3,NA,14,many,TRBV12-3/TRBV12-4
CASRPSEGLMNQPQHF,TGTGCCAGCAGGCCCTCGGAGGGACTGATGAATCAGCCCCAGCATTTT,TRBJ1-5,NA,16,few,TRBV27
CSVAPQGLNTEAFF,TGCAGCGTCGCACCACAGGGTTTGAACACTGAAGCTTTCTTT,TRBJ1-1,NA,14,many,TRBV29-1
CASSRSGQESTDTQYF,TGCGCCAGCAGCCGCTCGGGACAGGAGAGCACAGATACGCAGTATTTT,TRBJ2-3,TRBD1,16,many,TRBV4-1
CASSLPPNYGYTF,TGTGCCAGCAGTTTACCCCCTAACTATGGCTACACCTTC,TRBJ1-2,NA,13,few,TRBV12-3/TRBV12-4
CASSLELAGGNSYNEQFF,TGTGCCAGCAGCTTAGAACTAGCGGGGGGTAACTCCTACAATGAGCAGTTCTTC,TRBJ2-1,TRBD2,18,few,TRBV11-1
CASSLAGTGAGEQYF,TGCGCCAGCAGCTTGGCCGGGACAGGGGCCGGTGAGCAGTACTTC,TRBJ2-7,TRBD1,15,many,TRBV5-1
CSGASSGGYKETQYF,TGCAGTGGGGCGTCTAGCGGGGGTTACAAAGAGACCCAGTACTTC,TRBJ2-5,TRBD2,15,many,TRBV20-1
CASSQDGTGGTNEKLFF,TGTGCCAGCAGCCAAGATGGGACAGGGGGAACTAATGAAAAACTGTTTTTT,TRBJ1-4,TRBD1,17,few,TRBV3-1
CSAHLGQGAYPFF,TGCAGTGCTCACTTAGGCCAGGGGGCCTACCCGTTCTTC,TRBJ2-1,TRBD1,13,NA,TRBV20-1
CASSQDRGAGGWDTQYF,TGTGCCAGCAGCCAAGATCGAGGAGCGGGGGGTTGGGATACGCAGTATTTT,TRBJ2-3,TRBD2,17,NA,TRBV3-1
CASSVEQGTGVEKLFF,TGTGCCAGCAGTGTAGAACAGGGGACGGGAGTTGAAAAACTGTTTTTT,TRBJ1-4,TRBD1,16,many,TRBV6-1
CSALAENTEAFF,TGCAGTGCCCTAGCGGAGAACACTGAAGCTTTCTTT,TRBJ1-1,NA,12,NA,TRBV20-1
CASLSLDRRNFNEQFF,TGTGCCAGCCTTAGCCTAGACAGGAGGAATTTCAATGAGCAGTTCTTC,TRBJ2-1,NA,16,NA,TRBV27
CASSSERGSYGYTF,TGTGCCAGCAGCTCAGAACGGGGCAGCTATGGCTACACCTTC,TRBJ1-2,NA,14,NA,TRBV7-9
CASSRGAYSYNEQFF,TGTGCCAGCAGTCGTGGGGCGTACTCCTACAATGAGCAGTTCTTC,TRBJ2-1,NA,15,few,TRBV6-1
CASSSGQVGYTF,TGTGCCAGCAGTTCCGGACAGGTCGGCTACACCTTC,TRBJ1-2,TRBD1,12,many,TRBV12-3/TRBV12-4
CASTRQGPYEQYF,TGTGCCAGCACCCGACAGGGCCCCTACGAGCAGTACTTC,TRBJ2-7,TRBD1,13,NA,TRBV28
CASSLAGYNEKLFF,TGTGCCAGCAGCTTGGCGGGGTATAATGAAAAACTGTTTTTT,TRBJ1-4,NA,14,few,TRBV5-6
CASSQEGLAGRNEQFF,TGTGCCAGCAGCCAAGAGGGACTAGCGGGGAGAAATGAGCAGTTCTTC,TRBJ2-1,TRBD2,16,many,TRBV4-2
CSARVGELSQPQHF,TGCAGTGCTAGAGTCGGAGAACTTAGTCAGCCCCAGCATTTT,TRBJ1-5,NA,14,NA,TRBV20-1
CASSDRDRFAWWATKETQYF,TGTGCCAGCAGCGACCGGGACAGATTCGCGTGGTGGGCAACGAAAGAGACCCAGTACTTC,TRBJ2-5,TRBD1,20,NA,TRBV7-3
CASSSTGGRRTEAFF,TGTGCCAGCAGTTCGACAGGGGGCCGGCGAACTGAAGCTTTCTTT,TRBJ1-1,TRBD1,15,NA,TRBV12-3/TRBV12-4
CASSRDRIYQETQYF,TGTGCCAGCAGCCGGGACAGGATTTACCAAGAGACCCAGTACTTC,TRBJ2-5,TRBD1,15,few,TRBV3-1
CASRGRLLWGGRDTQYF,TGTGCCAGCAGAGGCCGTTTATTGTGGGGGGGACGAGATACGCAGTATTTT,TRBJ2-3,TRBD2,17,NA,TRBV2
CASSPARGISSTDTQYF,TGTGCCAGCTCACCGGCCCGCGGGATTTCTAGCACAGATACGCAGTATTTT,TRBJ2-3,NA,17,NA,TRBV18
CASSPGTGLSPLHF,TGCGCCAGCAGCCCCGGGACAGGGCTTTCACCCCTCCACTTT,TRBJ1-6,TRBD1,14,NA,TRBV4-1
CSVYLTASYEQYF,TGCAGCGTTTACCTGACAGCCTCCTACGAGCAGTACTTC,TRBJ2-7,NA,13,many,TRBV29-1
CASSQGARNEQFF,TGTGCCAGCAGCCAAGGGGCCAGGAATGAGCAGTTCTTC,TRBJ2-1,NA,13,many,TRBV4-2
CSARGTGGTGELFF,TGCAGTGCTAGGGGGACAGGGGGTACCGGGGAGCTGTTTTTT,TRBJ2-2,TRBD1,14,NA,TRBV20-1
CASSFTPGQTLYEQYF,TGTGCCAGTAGTTTTACACCGGGACAAACTCTCTACGAGCAGTACTTC,TRBJ2-7,NA,16,NA,TRBV19
CASSHGGVDTQYF,TGTGCCAGCAGTCATGGAGGGGTGGATACGCAGTATTTT,TRBJ2-3,NA,13,NA,TRBV5-6
CSALQGANGELFF,TGCAGTGCTTTACAGGGGGCAAACGGGGAGCTGTTTTTT,TRBJ2-2,TRBD1,13,NA,TRBV20-1
CASSFPQNNEQFF,TGTGCCAGCAGTTTTCCACAAAACAATGAGCAGTTCTTC,TRBJ2-1,NA,13,NA,TRBV28
CASSWTGPTYEQYF,TGTGCCAGCAGCTGGACAGGACCCACCTACGAGCAGTACTTC,TRBJ2-7,TRBD1,14,NA,TRBV7-9
CASKRQDTGELFF,TGCGCCAGCAAACGACAAGACACCGGGGAGCTGTTTTTT,TRBJ2-2,NA,13,many,TRBV5-1
CASSQALWRGDHEQYF,TGTGCCAGCAGCCAGGCCCTCTGGCGGGGGGACCACGAGCAGTACTTC,TRBJ2-7,TRBD2,16,few,TRBV4-2
CSAKDTEYQPQHF,TGCAGTGCGAAGGATACAGAGTATCAGCCCCAGCATTTT,TRBJ1-5,NA,13,many,TRBV20-1
CASSATGALNTGELFF,TGTGCCAGCAGCGCGACAGGGGCCTTGAACACCGGGGAGCTGTTTTTT,TRBJ2-2,TRBD1,16,few,TRBV9
CSVEGDSATGELFF,TGCAGCGTTGAAGGGGACTCCGCGACCGGGGAGCTGTTTTTT,TRBJ2-2,NA,14,few,TRBV29-1
CSAARDRGYEQYF,TGCAGCGCCGCCCGGGACAGGGGTTACGAGCAGTACTTC,TRBJ2-7,TRBD1,13,many,TRBV29-1
CSARPLSSTDTQYF,TGCAGTGCTAGACCTTTATCTAGCACAGATACGCAGTATTTT,TRBJ2-3,NA,14,NA,TRBV20-1
CASSPYPRLEGEKLFF,TGTGCCAGCTCACCTTATCCTCGCCTTGAGGGTGAAAAACTGTTTTTT,TRBJ1-4,NA,16,NA,TRBV18
CSAPEGAGGYTF,TGCAGCGCCCCCGAGGGGGCCGGGGGCTACACCTTC,TRBJ1-2,TRBD1,12,NA,TRBV29-1
CASSRSNLQETQYF,TGTGCCAGCTCACGGTCTAATCTACAAGAGACCCAGTACTTC,TRBJ2-5,NA,14,many,TRBV18
CASSPAVTTSGTYEQYF,TGCGCCAGCAGCCCGGCCGTCACGACTAGCGGAACCTACGAGCAGTACTTC,TRBJ2-7,TRBD2,17,NA,TRBV5-1
CASSLATAAWTYEQYF,TGTGCCAGCAGTTTAGCGACAGCCGCATGGACCTACGAGCAGTACTTC,TRBJ2-7,NA,16,many,TRBV12-3/TRBV12-4
CASSQVQGVLGANVLTF,TGTGCCAGCAGCCAAGTACAGGGGGTGCTTGGGGCCAACGTCCTGACTTTC,TRBJ2-6,TRBD1,17,NA,TRBV14
CASSTAGELFF,TGTGCCAGCAGTACCGCCGGGGAGCTGTTTTTT,TRBJ2-2,NA,11,many,TRBV6-2/TRBV6-3
CASSLRTVSQETQYF,TGTGCCAGCAGCCTACGGACTGTCTCACAAGAGACCCAGTACTTC,TRBJ2-5,NA,15,many,TRBV5-6
CATSPGAGRGDTQYF,TGTGCCACCTCTCCGGGGGCGGGCCGGGGGGATACGCAGTATTTT,TRBJ2-3,NA,15,few,TRBV6-2/TRBV6-3
CAIRPGQGYGDTQYF,TGTGCCATCAGGCCCGGACAGGGTTATGGAGATACGCAGTATTTT,TRBJ2-3,TRBD1,15,few,TRBV10-3
CASSLPAGSSYEQYF,TGTGCCAGCAGTTTACCCGCGGGGAGCTCCTACGAGCAGTACTTC,TRBJ2-7,NA,15,NA,TRBV2